The 5 T cell receptor beta chains below were found in one sample sequenced in a study of CD8 T cells in ankylosing spondylitis. TCRdb used MiXCR to reprocess the 5' RACE reads, holding one entry per CDR3 protein. Here the sample spans under 150,000 distinct CDR3 sequences, about a tenth being singletons. The specimen was blood, either unsorted or a sorted T cell fraction (not recorded which). The receptor set was obtained from a male donor with ankylosing spondylitis or in good health (not recorded which).

This clonotype was picked up many times. The chain employs TRBV9 and TRBJ2-5; D is unresolved. CDR3 length: 14 residues. CDR1 and CDR2 (germline): SGDLS, YYNGEE. Trimming cost V 0 bases and J 5 bases, with 11 bases left between them. Here the CDR3 DNA reads TGTGCCAGCAGCGTAGTAAGGGCCGGGGAGACCCAGTACTTC. This gives the protein CASSVVRAGETQYF.

Many counts were recorded for this clonotype. This chain uses TRBV11-2 with TRBJ2-6; D is unresolved. V lost 4 bases to trimming and J lost 0 bases, with 4 bases between them. This CDR3 region has 14 residues. The germline gives CDR1 SGHAT, CDR2 FQNNGV. For the CDR3, the DNA is TGTGCCAGCAGCTGGGACTCTGGGGCCAACGTCCTGACTTTC. This codes for CASSWDSGANVLTF.

This clonotype was seen repeatedly, ten times or more. The chain employs TRBV20-1 and TRBJ2-6, with 10 bases fitting TRBD1. Germline loops: CDR1 DFQATT, CDR2 SNEGSKA (reference sequence). The V and J ends lost 6 bases and 0 bases, in that order; junction bases with no gene match: 5. The length of the CDR3 is 16 residues. CDR3 sequence (DNA): TGCAGTGCCGGGACAGGGGCCCTCTCTGGGGCCAACGTCCTGACTTTC. As protein: CSAGTGALSGANVLTF.

In this sample, this clonotype turned up many times. The rearrangement links TRBV5-1 to TRBJ1-1; 10 bases are shared with TRBD1. The CDR3 is 14 amino acids. CDR1 is SGHRS and CDR2 is YFSETQ in the germline V gene. The V and J ends lost 4 bases and 5 bases, in that order; junction bases with no gene match: 5. The CDR3 coding sequence is TGCGCCAGCAGCGTGACAGGGGGCAATACTGAAGCTTTCTTT. Its protein product is CASSVTGGNTEAFF.

The V call is TRBV6-1, the J call TRBJ2-7; 8 bases align to TRBD1. Germline V gene sequence: CDR1 MNHNS, CDR2 SASEGT. V lost 10 bases, J lost 2 bases, and 10 bases stayed unmatched. This CDR3 is 14 amino acids long. As DNA, the CDR3 is TGTGCCACTAACTACAGGGGGTCAACCTACGAGCAGTACTTC. It encodes CATNYRGSTYEQYF.